One sample yielded the 15 T cell receptor beta chains listed below, sequenced in a study of shared clonotypes between healthy human individuals. Some clones are missing from TCRdb's copy, which holds only in-frame ones; the method was immunoSEQ multiplex PCR. The sample shows about 2.3 million clones, 90% to 95% of them seen only once. Sequenced: naive CD4+ T cells from PBMCs. Subset indicated: CD45RA+ positively selected. These receptor sequences come from a man younger than 35 in good health. Some clones in this sample may be carry-over from other donors' samples.

The chain carries TRBV28 and TRBJ2-3; 8 bases match TRBD2. Germline V lookup: CDR1 MDHEN, CDR2 SYDVKM. The ends lost 5 bases at V and 1 base at J; junction bases unmatched: 8. The CDR3 contains 16 residues. DNA of the CDR3: TGTGCCAGCAGTGGCCGGGGGGGGCCGGGCACAGATACGCAGTATTTT. As protein: CASSGRGGPGTDTQYF. Looking up the rest from reference TRBV28 and TRBJ2-3 gives the full variable domain: DVKVTQSSRYLVKRTGEKVFLECVQDMDHENMFWYRQDPGLGLRLIYFSYDVKMKEKGDIPEGYSVSREKKERFSLILESASTNQTSMYLCASSGRGGPGTDTQYFGPGTRLTVL.

The V gene is TRBV5-1, the J gene TRBJ1-2; D remains ambiguous. This CDR3 contains 14 residues. Between the trimmed V and J ends, which lost 2 bases and 4 bases, there was a span of 12 bases. CDR1 and CDR2 (germline): SGHRS, YFSETQ. For the CDR3, the DNA is TGCGCCAGCAGCTTAGGTAAAGAAGTCTATGGCTACACCTTC. Protein sequence: CASSLGKEVYGYTF. Full variable domain (remainder filled in from reference TRBV5-1 and TRBJ1-2): KAGVTQTPRYLIKTRGQQVTLSCSPISGHRSVSWYQQTPGQGLQFLFEYFSETQRNKGNFPGRFSGRQFSNSRSEMNVSTLELGDSALYLCASSLGKEVYGYTFGSGTRLTVV.

The chain employs TRBV28 and TRBJ2-6, with D maybe TRBD1 (6 bases). Trimming left V 1 base short and J 11 bases short, with 18 bases between. This CDR3 region has 16 residues. Germline V gene sequence: CDR1 MDHEN, CDR2 SYDVKM. The CDR3 loop is CASSLLPQGLTDVLTF. The CDR3 DNA follows: TGTGCCAGCAGTTTATTGCCCCAGGGGCTGACGGACGTCCTGACTTTC.

The chain links TRBV10-3 to TRBJ1-1, with no clear D. V dropped 1 base and J dropped 7 bases, with 4 bases sitting between them. CDR3 size: 11 residues. Germline V gene lookup returns CDR1 ENHRY and CDR2 SYGVKD. In DNA form, the CDR3 reads TGTGCCATCAGTGAGTACAGTGAAGCTTTCTTT. It specifies CAISEYSEAFF.

This clone was seen a single time. The chain combines TRBV5-1 with TRBJ2-6; 7 bases line up with TRBD1. The V and J ends lost 0 bases and 0 bases, in that order; junction bases with no gene match: 3. The CDR3 spans 17 residues. The germline gives CDR1 SGHRS, CDR2 YFSETQ. CDR3 region: CASSLAGGTSGANVLTF. The DNA for the CDR3 is TGCGCCAGCAGCTTGGCAGGGGGTACCTCTGGGGCCAACGTCCTGACTTTC.

This sequence joins TRBV7-2 and TRBJ2-7; 8 bases map to TRBD1. The CDR3 is 15 amino acids. The trim removed 1 base at V and 3 bases at J, leaving 5 bases unmatched. The germline CDR1 and CDR2 sequences are SGHTA and FQGNSA. The CDR3 reads CASSLGTGKNYEQYF. The CDR3 coding sequence is TGTGCCAGCAGCTTAGGGACAGGGAAAAACTACGAGCAGTACTTC.

DNA for the CDR3: TGTGCCAGCAGCGTAGATCTAGCCGAGAACACCGGGGAGCTGTTTTTT. This sequence encodes CASSVDLAENTGELFF. The gene calls are TRBV9 and TRBJ2-2; possibly TRBD2 for D (5 bases). The V gene lost 0 bases and the J gene lost 1 base, with 10 bases spanning the gap. This CDR3 spans 16 amino acids. In germline, CDR1 is SGDLS, CDR2 YYNGEE.

This chain connects TRBV6-5 to TRBJ2-1, with D maybe TRBD1 (6 bases). CDR1 and CDR2 (germline): MNHEY, SVGAGI. Trimming left V 7 bases short and J 2 bases short, with 15 bases between. The CDR3 has 15 amino acids. CDR3 coding DNA: TGTGCCAGCACCCCTCGGAGGACAGCCTACAATGAGCAGTTCTTC. It specifies CASTPRRTAYNEQFF.

The chain employs TRBV7-9 and TRBJ2-3; 10 nucleotides line up with TRBD2. Germline CDR1 is SEHNR and CDR2 is FQNEAQ (reference sequence). The CDR3 totals 16 residues. The junction had 8 bases not matched to a gene; V was cut back by 5 bases and J by 3 bases. CDR3 loop: CASSRQSGRATDTQYF. The CDR3 DNA is TGTGCCAGCAGCCGTCAGAGCGGGAGGGCGACAGATACGCAGTATTTT.

This sequence joins TRBV4-3 and TRBJ2-7; D is tentatively TRBD1 or TRBD2 (5 bases each). The germline V gene encodes CDR1 LGHNA and CDR2 YSLEER. This CDR3 has 13 residues. V was trimmed by 4 bases and J by 3 bases, leaving 10 bases between them. The CDR3 coding sequence is TGCGCCAGCAGCCGCCGGGGCGGCTACGAGCAGTACTTC. Encoded protein: CASSRRGGYEQYF.

The chain has TRBV5-1 and TRBJ2-3; the D gene is possibly TRBD2 (6 bases). Trimming left V 4 bases short and J 5 bases short, with 17 bases between. This CDR3 is 15 amino acids long. Germline CDR1 reads SGHRS; CDR2 reads YFSETQ. DNA for the CDR3: TGCGCCAGCAGCGTAGGCGGGATTAGAGGAGATACGCAGTATTTT. It codes for CASSVGGIRGDTQYF.

The rearrangement uses TRBV2 and TRBJ2-7; 8 bases match TRBD1. The CDR3 runs 15 residues. The J segment lost 2 bases and the V segment lost 4 bases, leaving 7 bases of the junction unmatched. Germline CDR1 is SNHLY and CDR2 is FYNNEI. The DNA for the CDR3 is TGTGCCAGCAGTGGGTTAAGGACAGGGCCCTACGAGCAGTACTTC. Translated, it gives CASSGLRTGPYEQYF.

The chain uses TRBV5-1 and TRBJ1-5; 7 bases align to TRBD1. From germline, CDR1 is SGHRS and CDR2 YFSETQ. With 4 bases clipped from V and 7 bases from J, the junction kept 11 bases outside the gene matches. The CDR3 is 15 residues long. CDR3: CASSPSTGTSQPQHF. CDR3 nucleotides: TGCGCCAGCAGCCCCTCGACAGGGACGAGCCAGCCCCAGCATTTT.

The chain is built from TRBV7-9 and TRBJ2-1; D possibly corresponds to TRBD2 (5 bases). In germline, CDR1 is SEHNR, CDR2 FQNEAQ (reference sequence). Trimming removed 5 bases from V and 4 bases from J, with 21 bases in between. The CDR3 has 17 amino acids. CDR3 sequence (DNA): TGTGCCAGCAGCCCCCAATTCGAGAGCGGAGTATACAATGAGCAGTTCTTC. Residues: CASSPQFESGVYNEQFF.

V usage is TRBV12-5 and J usage is TRBJ2-5, with a weak D call TRBD2 (6 bases). CDR3 length equals 12 residues. V lost 7 bases and J 5 bases, leaving 11 bases between the germline ends. The V gene's germline CDR1 is LGHNT and CDR2 FRNRAP. The CDR3 loop reads CASAGVEETQYF. CDR3 in DNA: TGTGCTAGTGCGGGGGTGGAGGAGACCCAGTACTTC.